The present T cell receptor beta chain was sequenced within a study of control samples from healthy donors and cancer patients (dated by TCRdb to the early 2020s). Libraries came from the immunoSEQ multiplex PCR assay. In TCRdb, the immuneACCESS table is reduced to in-frame sequences with V and J assigned. These tables do not hold every clone; where another copy was compared, an unresolved V gene accounts for under half, and the others remain unexplained. This sample comprises roughly 130,000 clones, over 85% of them detected only once. The top ten constitute about 4% of the sample. Taken from cysteine to phenylalanine, the CDR3 has 15 residues. Only CDR3 DNA remains: 45 bases, in frame from the first base. V is clipped by 1 base and J by 1 base, and the sequence between their germline boundaries is 9 bases long. CDR1 and CDR2 were assigned from the germline V gene (reference sequence) as SGHNT and YYREEE.

In regard to this clone: Its binding antigen is unknown. No base quality values were provided; no much bigger clone lies one nucleotide off.

Sequencing was done on a sample of blood. This receptor was taken from a man aged 25 to 45 in good health. The chain uses TRBV5-4 and TRBJ1-3; the D gene cannot be resolved reliably. The nucleotide sequence reads TGTGCCAGCAGCTTGAAGGGTTATTCTGGAAACACCATATATTTT. Protein translation: CASSLKGYSGNTIYF.